One TCR beta chain is described in this entry. The data were taken from a study of T-cell memory formation after mild COVID-19. TCRdb reanalysed the 5' RACE reads using MiXCR and keeps one entry per CDR3 protein. The sample includes around 430,000 distinct CDR3 sequences, 15% to 20% of them seen just once. Germline trimming cut 2 bases from V and 3 bases from J; bases unmatched to any gene: 3. Germline V lookup: CDR1 SGHRS, CDR2 YFSETQ. CDR3 length equals 14 residues. This clonotype originated in a man aged 18 to 30 who had mild COVID-19 (a few samples of this study predate the infection). Cell type and time point are not known. This sequence joins TRBV5-1 and TRBJ2-3; 7 bases agree with TRBD1. Material: PBMCs or a T cell subset sorted from them (not recorded which). CDR3 sequence (DNA): TGCGCCAGCAGCTTACAGGGGCAAACAGATACGCAGTATTTT. Protein product: CASSLQGQTDTQYF.